The present entry profiles one T cell receptor (beta chain) with its context. This specimen comes from a study of blood T cell repertoires in COVID-19. The table came from immunoSEQ multiplex PCR; TCRdb's copy has only in-frame clones and leaves some out. The sample consists of 150,000 to 200,000 clones, around 87% of them appearing once. The sequencing input was peripheral blood. The TCR originated in a man aged 55 to 70 with COVID-19, enrolled during active disease.

CDR3 amino acids: CASSLSEQANSPLHF. CDR3 coding DNA: TGTGCCAGCAGCTTATCTGAACAGGCCAATTCACCCCTCCACTTT. This chain joins TRBV7-8 and TRBJ1-6, with D possibly being TRBD1 (5 bases). The CDR3 spans 15 residues. Per germline, CDR1 SGHVS and CDR2 FQNEAQ. V was cut by 2 bases and J by 7 bases, with 12 bases left in between.